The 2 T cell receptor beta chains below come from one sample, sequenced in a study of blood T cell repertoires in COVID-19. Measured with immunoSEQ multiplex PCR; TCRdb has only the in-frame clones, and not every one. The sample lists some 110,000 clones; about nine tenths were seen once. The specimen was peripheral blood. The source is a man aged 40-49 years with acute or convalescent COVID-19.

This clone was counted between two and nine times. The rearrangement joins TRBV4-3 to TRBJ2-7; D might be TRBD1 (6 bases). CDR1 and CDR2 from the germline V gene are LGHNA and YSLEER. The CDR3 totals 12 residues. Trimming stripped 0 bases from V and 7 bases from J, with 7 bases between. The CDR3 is CASSQDQGEQYF. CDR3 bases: TGCGCCAGCAGCCAAGATCAGGGGGAGCAGTACTTC.

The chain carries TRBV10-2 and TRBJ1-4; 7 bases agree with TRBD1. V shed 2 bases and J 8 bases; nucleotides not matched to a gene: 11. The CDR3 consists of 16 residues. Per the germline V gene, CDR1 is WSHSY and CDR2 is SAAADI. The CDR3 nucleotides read TGCGCCAGCAGTGAGCCCCCAGGGGGGCAGAGGGAAAAACTGTTTTTT. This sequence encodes CASSEPPGGQREKLFF.